Shown below are 19 T cell receptor beta chains from a single sample sequenced in a study of blood T cell repertoires in COVID-19. Method: immunoSEQ multiplex PCR; TCRdb's copy keeps in-frame clones and lacks some. This sample has roughly 76,000 clones, with around 86% found just once. The specimen sequenced was peripheral blood. The receptors stem from a woman of 80 years or more with active or convalescent COVID-19.

The rearrangement links TRBV19 to TRBJ2-3; tentative D call: TRBD2 (6 bases). CDR1 is LNHDA and CDR2 is SQIVND in the germline V gene (reference sequence). Trimming removed 5 bases from V and 2 bases from J, with 17 bases in between. The CDR3 runs 16 residues. The CDR3, as DNA: TGTGCCAGTAGTTCGGCGGCGGGGTTTTCCACAGATACGCAGTATTTT. It codes for CASSSAAGFSTDTQYF.

This clone appeared a few times. The CDR3 here is CASGLVQRAGEQFF. CDR3 sequence (DNA): TGTGCTAGTGGTTTGGTACAAAGGGCGGGTGAGCAGTTCTTC. V gene TRBV12-5 combines with J gene TRBJ2-1; TRBD2 might be the D (5 bases). Germline V gives CDR1 LGHNT, CDR2 FRNRAP. V was cut by 0 bases and J by 9 bases, with 12 bases left in between. The CDR3 totals 14 residues.

This clone occurred a few times. The genes are TRBV5-4 and TRBJ2-7; 12 bases fit TRBD2. CDR3 size: 15 residues. Germline V gene lookup returns CDR1 SGHNT and CDR2 YYREEE (reference sequence). With V trimmed by 4 bases and J by 3 bases, 5 bases remained unmatched. The CDR3 nucleotides read TGTGCCAGCAGCATTCTAGCGGGGGGGAACTACGAGCAGTACTTC. Translated: CASSILAGGNYEQYF.

The chain joins TRBV27 to TRBJ1-2, with D unresolved. Germline CDR1 is MNHEY and CDR2 is SMNVEV (reference sequence). The length of the CDR3 is 14 residues. V was clipped by 11 bases and J by 2 bases, with 18 bases between them. The CDR3 region has the DNA TGTGCCTCCAGGAGGGCGGGCGGGAACTATGGCTACACCTTC. Protein product: CASRRAGGNYGYTF.

DNA for the CDR3: TGTGCCAGCAGATCAGATAGGACAGGCGTCATCACCCTCCACTTT. Its protein product is CASRSDRTGVITLHF. The chain combines TRBV2 with TRBJ1-6, with 7 bases matching TRBD1. Germline assignment: CDR1 SNHLY and CDR2 FYNNEI. This CDR3 is 15 amino acids long. V lost 6 bases to trimming and J lost 14 bases; unmatched junction nucleotides: 16.

The chain carries TRBV28 and TRBJ1-1, with a tentative D call TRBD1 (5 bases). This CDR3 contains 14 residues. The V end lost 7 bases, the J end lost 0 bases, and 12 bases lay between the germline ends. Germline CDR1 is MDHEN and CDR2 is SYDVKM. In DNA form, the CDR3 reads TGTGCCAGCATGGGGCCTTTTATGAACACTGAAGCTTTCTTT. This gives the protein CASMGPFMNTEAFF.

The V gene is TRBV7-2, the J gene TRBJ2-7, with 12 positions matching TRBD2. Germline V lookup: CDR1 SGHTA, CDR2 FQGNSA. This CDR3 contains 13 residues. The V gene end was trimmed by 6 bases and the J gene end by 4 bases; junction bases not matched to a gene: 1. The CDR3 reads CASRTSGGYEQYF. CDR3 nucleotide sequence: TGTGCCAGCAGGACTAGCGGGGGATACGAGCAGTACTTC.

The V gene is TRBV10-1, the J gene TRBJ1-4, with D possibly matching TRBD1 (5 bases). CDR1 is WNHNN and CDR2 is SYGVQD in the germline V gene (reference sequence). CDR3 length: 17 amino acids. V was shortened by 6 bases and J by 1 base, with 18 bases between the two germline ends. The CDR3 sequence is CASRRTRTGKTNEKLFF. DNA of the CDR3: TGCGCCAGCAGGAGGACTAGAACAGGTAAAACTAATGAAAAACTGTTTTTT.

J is TRBJ1-1 and V is TRBV18, with unresolved D. Between the trimmed V and J ends, which lost 2 bases and 5 bases, there was a span of 12 bases. Germline loops: CDR1 KGHSH, CDR2 LQKENI. The CDR3 runs 14 residues. The CDR3 reads CASSPWESGTEAFF. In DNA, the CDR3 is TGTGCCAGCTCACCATGGGAGTCGGGGACTGAAGCTTTCTTT.

V and J are TRBV10-1 and TRBJ2-7; 7 bases are a match to TRBD1. The trim removed 4 bases at V and 2 bases at J, leaving 20 bases unmatched. The CDR3 consists of 19 residues. CDR1 and CDR2 (germline): WNHNN, SYGVQD (reference sequence). CDR3 amino acids: CASSAEYRGCPYAPYEQYF. The CDR3 DNA reads as TGCGCCAGCAGTGCGGAATACAGGGGATGCCCTTATGCGCCCTACGAGCAGTACTTC.

The rearrangement joins TRBV19 to TRBJ2-3; D is perhaps TRBD2 (6 bases). The CDR3 is 16 amino acids. Trimming took 5 bases from V and 0 from J, leaving 15 bases between them. Germline V gives CDR1 LNHDA, CDR2 SQIVND (reference sequence). The CDR3 protein is CASSGWRGSSTDTQYF. In DNA form, the CDR3 reads TGTGCCAGTAGTGGCTGGCGGGGCTCTAGCACAGATACGCAGTATTTT.

This clone showed up just a few times. V and J are TRBV30 and TRBJ1-1; TRBD1 aligns across 10 bases. The V gene's germline CDR1 is GTSNPN and CDR2 SVGIG (reference sequence). The V gene end was trimmed by 2 bases and the J gene end by 5 bases; junction bases not matched to a gene: 2. The CDR3 contains 13 residues. In DNA, the CDR3 is TGTGCCTGGAGTAGACAGGGGGCGACTGAAGCTTTCTTT. This encodes CAWSRQGATEAFF.

This sequence joins TRBV3-1 (or the pseudogene TRBV3-2) and TRBJ2-1; D perhaps matches TRBD2 (5 bases). Per germline, CDR1 LGHDT and CDR2 YNNKEL (reference sequence). Trimming removed 3 bases from V and 2 bases from J, with 11 bases in between. CDR3 size: 15 residues. Written as DNA, the CDR3 is TGTGCCAGCAGCCAGAGCGGAGCCGCCTACAATGAGCAGTTCTTC. It encodes CASSQSGAAYNEQFF.

This sequence joins TRBV20-1 and TRBJ2-1; D gene ambiguous. CDR1 is DFQATT and CDR2 is SNEGSKA in the germline V gene (reference sequence). The CDR3 has 11 residues. V gave up 4 bases and J gave up 4 bases, with 5 bases separating them. The CDR3 loop reads CSANSYNEQFF. In DNA form, the CDR3 reads TGCAGTGCTAACAGTTACAATGAGCAGTTCTTC.

This sequence joins TRBV6-1 and TRBJ1-6; D call uncertain. Germline V gene lookup returns CDR1 MNHNS and CDR2 SASEGT. This CDR3 comprises 16 residues. V was trimmed by 1 base and J by 0 bases, leaving 7 bases between them. CDR3 nucleotides: TGTGCCAGCAGTGAAGTTTGGAGCTCCTATAATTCACCCCTCCACTTT. Translating it yields CASSEVWSSYNSPLHF.

This chain links TRBV9 with TRBJ1-3; D might be TRBD1 (6 bases). In germline, CDR1 is SGDLS, CDR2 YYNGEE. V was pared by 4 bases and J by 0 bases, with 14 bases between. This CDR3 comprises 16 residues. CDR3 DNA: TGTGCCAGCAGCCCGCTGCCAGGGGTCTCTGGAAACACCATATATTTT. This gives the protein CASSPLPGVSGNTIYF.

This rearrangement joins TRBV4-1 to TRBJ1-3, with D tentatively TRBD1 (6 bases). V shed 2 bases and J shed 4 bases, with 18 bases lying between them. This CDR3 has 17 amino acids. CDR1 is MGHRA and CDR2 is YSYEKL in the germline V gene. For the CDR3, the DNA is TGCGCCAGCAGCCAAACGACAGGTTCGAGTTCCGGAAACACCATATATTTT. This codes for CASSQTTGSSSGNTIYF.

This chain connects TRBV12-5 to TRBJ2-5; D may be TRBD2 (6 bases). Germline V CDR1 and CDR2: LGHNT, FRNRAP. Trimming pared 4 bases from V and 2 bases from J, leaving 14 bases between. The CDR3 totals 15 residues. Here the CDR3 reads CASGSPGGAQETQYF. The DNA of the CDR3 is TGTGCTAGTGGTTCCCCCGGAGGGGCTCAAGAGACCCAGTACTTC.

The chain has TRBV29-1 and TRBJ1-5; D gene uncertain. This CDR3 is built from 16 residues. Germline V gene data show CDR1 as SQVTM and CDR2 as ANQGSEA. The V end lost 5 bases, the J end lost 5 bases, and 22 bases lay between the germline ends. As DNA, the CDR3 is TGCAGCGTTATGGCCCCCACAGACATCTTTTATCAGCCCCAGCATTTT. This codes for CSVMAPTDIFYQPQHF.